This TCR beta chain was sequenced in a study of blood T cells in healthy people across ages. General study findings and limits: PBMCs were not sorted, which prevented a conclusive comparison of naive versus antigen-experienced cells. Getting older went along with TCR beta diversity per million T cells dropping roughly linearly.

Germline-derived CDR1 and CDR2 are MDHEN and SYDVKM. V shed 3 bases and J shed 3 bases, with 14 bases lying between them. The CDR3 has 15 residues. The second PCR ran roughly 6 to 11 cycles with a sample-barcoded 5' primer and J-beta primers. Each cDNA molecule was tagged by a template-switch adaptor with 12 random nucleotides. TCRdb re-called the 5' RACE reads through MiXCR, storing one row per CDR3 protein. The table shows about 1,600,000 distinct CDR3 sequences, with 42% occurring only once. A word on this clonotype: Its antigen remains unidentified.

Sequenced material: blood. V usage is TRBV28 and J usage is TRBJ1-1; weak D call: TRBD1 (5 bases). The sequence came from a young woman in good health. CDR3 amino acids: CASSFWGERDTEAFF. CDR3 nucleotide sequence: TGTGCCAGCAGTTTTTGGGGGGAGAGGGACACTGAAGCTTTCTTT.